This T cell receptor (beta chain) was recorded in a study of CD8+ T cells in alopecia areata. This clone showed up just a few times. Its matching antigen is unknown. Sequencing used cDNA as its template, made by extracting RNA and reverse transcribing it. Produced via immunoSEQ multiplex PCR; TCRdb's table is partial and in-frame only. The sample includes some 150,000 clones, 40% to 65% of them seen just once. Broader study findings: Relative to normal scalp, lesional scalp, especially alopecia totalis/universalis, showed higher clonality.

The sample was CD8+ T cells sorted from blood, taken at week 0. The sequence derives from a human donor with alopecia areata.

This chain's CDR3 is CASSKENSEAFF. CDR3 in DNA: TGTGCCAGTAGTAAGGAAAACTCTGAAGCTTTCTTT. The chain employs TRBV19 and TRBJ1-1; D is undetermined. This CDR3 comprises 12 residues. V lost 4 bases, J lost 6 bases, and 9 bases lay in between. CDR1 and CDR2 (germline): LNHDA, SQIVND (reference sequence).